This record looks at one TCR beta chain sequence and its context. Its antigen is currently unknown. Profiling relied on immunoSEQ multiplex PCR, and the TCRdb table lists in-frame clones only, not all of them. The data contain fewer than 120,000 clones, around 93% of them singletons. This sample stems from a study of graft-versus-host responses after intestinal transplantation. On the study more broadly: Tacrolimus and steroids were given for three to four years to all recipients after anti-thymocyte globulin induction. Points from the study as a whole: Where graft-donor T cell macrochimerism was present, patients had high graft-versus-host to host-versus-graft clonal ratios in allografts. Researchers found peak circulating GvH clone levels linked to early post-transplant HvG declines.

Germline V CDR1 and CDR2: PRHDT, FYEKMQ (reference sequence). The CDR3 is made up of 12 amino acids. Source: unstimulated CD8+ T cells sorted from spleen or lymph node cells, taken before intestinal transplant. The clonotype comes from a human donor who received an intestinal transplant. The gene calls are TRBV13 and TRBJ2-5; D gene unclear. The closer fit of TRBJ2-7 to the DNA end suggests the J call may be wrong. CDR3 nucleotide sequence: TGTGCCAGCAGCTCTTTTGGTGGCGAGCAGTACTTC. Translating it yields CASSSFGGEQYF.